The T cell receptor beta chain described here comes from a study of radiotherapy plus CTLA-4 blockade in lung cancer. Study as a whole: Disease control was seen in 30% to 35% of patients, objective responses in approximately 19%.

It was focal radiation plus CTLA-4 blockade with ipilimumab that patients with chemo-refractory metastatic non-small-cell lung cancer received. The germline CDR1 and CDR2 sequences are LNHNV and YYDKDF (reference sequence). CDR3 size: 15 residues. Trimming left V 1 base short and J 0 bases short, with 9 bases between. With respect to this clone: The antigen remains undetermined.

Clones were read by immunoSEQ multiplex PCR, and TCRdb kept only the in-frame ones, dropping some. The table lists 95,000 to 150,000 clones, 75% to 90% of them singletons, with more than 6.5% in the top ten. General study results and limits: According to reports, early shifts in blood T cell clones, alongside interferon-beta, forecast response most accurately. Subsequent to radiotherapy plus ipilimumab, tumor-derived TCR clones underwent expansion in blood.

The rearrangement joins TRBV15 to TRBJ1-2; perhaps TRBD1 as D (5 bases). This TCR was sampled from a human donor with non-small cell lung cancer that progressed on radiotherapy plus ipilimumab. The specimen was peripheral blood, collected from a patient treated with radiotherapy plus ipilimumab. CDR3 residues: CATSRAGTANYGYTF. The CDR3 DNA follows: TGTGCCACCAGCAGAGCCGGGACGGCTAACTATGGCTACACCTTC.